The 9 T cell receptor beta chains presented below share a single source sample, sequenced in a study of tumor and adjacent non-tumor tissue in lung cancer. TCRbeta libraries were built with three rounds of nested PCR, modified from ARM-PCR. TCRdb re-analysed the multiplex PCR reads in MiXCR, keeping a single row per CDR3 protein. Of 50,000 to 70,000 distinct CDR3 sequences in the sample, about 55% were seen once. No cell sorting was done before RNA was extracted from the tissue. More than 3 cm separated this lung sample from the edge of the tumor. The sequenced sample consisted of distant non-tumor lung tissue. Receptor source: a man in his 70s with non-small cell lung cancer.

This clonotype was recorded many times. The chain uses TRBV10-3 and TRBJ2-7, with 11 nucleotides matching TRBD1. The CDR3 extends over 14 amino acids. The ends lost 4 bases at V and 4 bases at J; junction bases unmatched: 3. CDR1 is ENHRY, CDR2 SYGVKD, per germline. The CDR3 nucleotides are TGTGCCATCAGTGGCCGGGACAGGGGGTACGAGCAGTACTTC. Translation gives CAISGRDRGYEQYF.

J is TRBJ1-2 and V is TRBV20-1; D remains ambiguous. The CDR3 is 13 amino acids. Looked up from germline, CDR1 is DFQATT and CDR2 is SNEGSKA (reference sequence). The V end lost 0 bases, the J end lost 3 bases, and 8 bases lay between the germline ends. CDR3 DNA sequence: TGCAGTGCTAGAGATTGGGCTGACTATGGCTACACCTTC. As protein: CSARDWADYGYTF.

Note on this clonotype: At one boundary the junction diverges from the germline segment, which might be a read error. V and J are TRBV5-5 and TRBJ2-3; tentative D call: TRBD1 (5 bases). Germline assignment: CDR1 SGHKS and CDR2 YYEKEE (reference sequence). This CDR3 is 16 amino acids long. The CDR3 region is CASIGTGIFNTDMQYF. CDR3 DNA: TGTGCCAGCATTGGAACAGGCATATTTAACACAGATATGCAGTATTTT.

This clonotype was seen ten or more times. The V and J genes are TRBV6-1 and TRBJ1-6; D remains ambiguous. With 3 bases removed from V and 11 bases from J, the gap between germline ends came to 11 bases. The germline V gene has CDR1 MNHNS and CDR2 SASEGT. This CDR3 has 13 residues. The CDR3 DNA reads as TGTGCCAGCAGTGAGGCCCTGGGCGCACCCCTCCACTTT. Protein: CASSEALGAPLHF.

This clonotype was observed many times. This chain connects TRBV12-3 or TRBV12-4 to TRBJ1-5; tentative D call: TRBD1 (5 bases). The CDR3 consists of 14 residues. V gave up 7 bases and J gave up 4 bases, with 14 bases separating them. CDR3 nucleotides: TGTGCCAGCACTCCTTCAGGGCGTAATCAGCCCCAGCATTTT. This encodes CASTPSGRNQPQHF.

J is TRBJ2-1 and V is TRBV11-2; D may match TRBD1 or TRBD2 (6 bases each). CDR3 size: 12 residues. V shed 9 bases and J shed 14 bases, with 20 bases lying between them. Looked up from germline, CDR1 is SGHAT and CDR2 is FQNNGV. The CDR3 here is CASSSGGLPEFF. The CDR3 DNA follows: TGTGCCAGTAGTAGTGGGGGGCTACCTGAGTTCTTC.

Regarding this clonotype: This may arise from a read error, as a much more abundant clone is one base away. The chain recombines TRBV5-6 with TRBJ2-3; D not resolved. The CDR3 is made up of 14 amino acids. The V and J ends lost 7 bases and 4 bases respectively, with 16 bases between them. From germline, CDR1 is SGHDT and CDR2 YYEEEE. As DNA, the CDR3 is TGTGCCAGCTGCCTTTTTCTATCGGCAGATACGCAGTATTTT. Encoded protein: CASCLFLSADTQYF. Complete variable domain (other parts from reference TRBV5-6 and TRBJ2-3): DAGVTQSPTHLIKTRGQQVTLRCSPKSGHDTVSWYQQALGQGPQFIFQYYEEEERQRGNFPDRFSGHQFPNYSSELNVNALLLGDSALYLCASCLFLSADTQYFGPGTRLTVL.

As to this clonotype: The CDR3 ends on some other residue instead of the conserved phenylalanine or tryptophan, so this is likely a read error. No DNA is shown, since the ends of the CDR3 on it are uncertain; the CDR3 is the one TCRdb lists. The chain carries TRBV20-1 and TRBJ1-1. Germline CDR1 is DFQATT and CDR2 is SNEGSKA (reference sequence). Inclusive of both ends, the CDR3 amounts to 15 amino acids. CDR3 protein: CSASRQARVNTEASY.

This clonotype came up many times. The J gene is TRBJ2-7, the V gene TRBV29-1, with TRBD1 matching 9 bases. Trimming removed 5 bases from V and 1 base from J; junction bases left unmatched: 9. Germline loops: CDR1 SQVTM, CDR2 ANQGSEA. The CDR3 loop spans 15 amino acids. The CDR3: CSVRGQGRTSYEQYF. Here the CDR3 DNA reads TGCAGCGTTAGGGGACAGGGAAGGACATCCTACGAGCAGTACTTC.